This TCR beta chain was identified in a study of blood T cell repertoires in COVID-19. Study in general: Samples of COVID-19 (acute and convalescent) were obtained from the United States, Italy and Spain. PBMCs, B-cell-depleted T cells, or T cells were the source of the cDNA or gDNA that made up the material.

Seattle participants joined during active infection and were tracked over time. Germline V gene data show CDR1 as SGDLS and CDR2 as YYNGEE. The junction had 5 bases not matched to a gene; V was cut back by 0 bases and J by 7 bases. CDR3 length equals 14 residues. Here immunoSEQ multiplex PCR was the method, and the copy in TCRdb shows in-frame clones only, minus some. The data contain approximately 260,000 clones, around 90% of them singletons. V gene TRBV9 combines with J gene TRBJ1-2; 8 nucleotides align to TRBD1. Sequencing input: peripheral blood. The TCR was taken from a woman in her seventies with COVID-19, enrolled during active disease. CDR3 amino acids: CASSVAGQGPGYTF. CDR3 sequence (DNA): TGTGCCAGCAGCGTAGCCGGACAGGGTCCTGGCTACACCTTC.